What follows are 26 T cell receptor beta chains derived from one specimen sequenced in a study of CD8 T cells in ankylosing spondylitis. TCRdb called the 5' RACE reads again in MiXCR, with one record for every CDR3 protein. The sample lists 300,000 to 350,000 distinct CDR3 sequences; less than 25% were seen once. Sequenced sample: blood, either unsorted or a sorted T cell fraction (not recorded which). These receptors were obtained from a female donor with ankylosing spondylitis or in good health (not recorded which).

The chain uses TRBV20-1 and TRBJ2-5; TRBD1 or TRBD2 may be the D gene (6 bases each). Germline lookup yields CDR1 DFQATT and CDR2 SNEGSKA (reference sequence). This CDR3 region has 14 residues. Trimming shortened V by 4 bases and J by 2 bases, and 14 bases separated the two germline ends. CDR3 region: CSAIFGGQQETQYF. The CDR3, as DNA: TGCAGTGCTATCTTCGGGGGACAACAAGAGACCCAGTACTTC.

The chain has TRBV5-1 and TRBJ2-3; D unresolved. CDR1 and CDR2 from the germline V gene are SGHRS and YFSETQ. Between the trimmed V and J ends, which lost 1 base and 1 base, there was a span of 4 bases. The CDR3 has 13 amino acids. In DNA form, the CDR3 reads TGCGCCAGCAGCTTGAAAGGCACAGATACGCAGTATTTT. The encoded protein is CASSLKGTDTQYF.

This clonotype showed up just a few times. The rearrangement uses TRBV6-1 and TRBJ1-3; TRBD1 might be the D (5 bases). From germline, CDR1 is MNHNS and CDR2 SASEGT. The V gene lost 7 bases and the J gene lost 8 bases, with 15 bases spanning the gap. The CDR3 has 13 amino acids. The CDR3 nucleotides read TGTGCCAGCATCACCGCGGCGGGGGACACCATATATTTT. It codes for CASITAAGDTIYF.

The chain joins TRBV6-2 or TRBV6-3 to TRBJ2-1; no reliable D call. V was trimmed by 11 bases and J by 2 bases, leaving 19 bases between them. Germline V gives CDR1 MNHEY, CDR2 SVGEGT. The CDR3 has 15 residues. The CDR3: CAAAPPQETYNEQFF. The CDR3 DNA follows: TGTGCCGCAGCGCCCCCCCAGGAGACCTACAATGAGCAGTTCTTC.

This clonotype was seen repeatedly, ten times or more. The V and J genes are TRBV9 and TRBJ2-3; a weak D match, TRBD2 (5 bases). The CDR3 loop spans 17 amino acids. Germline V lookup: CDR1 SGDLS, CDR2 YYNGEE. V was pared by 4 bases and J by 6 bases, with 24 bases between. The chain's CDR3 is CASSLDGDMVLPDTQYF. For the CDR3, the DNA is TGTGCCAGCAGCTTAGACGGGGATATGGTCTTACCGGATACGCAGTATTTT. The full variable domain, with the rest looked up from reference TRBV9 and TRBJ2-3, is DSGVTQTPKHLITATGQRVTLRCSPRSGDLSVYWYQQSLDQGLQFLIQYYNGEERAKGNILERFSAQQFPDLHSELNLSSLELGDSALYFCASSLDGDMVLPDTQYFGPGTRLTVL.

This clonotype came up many times. The chain recombines TRBV29-1 with TRBJ2-3; D is unresolved. The CDR3 consists of 12 residues. Trimming pared 7 bases from V and 2 bases from J, leaving 10 bases between. Germline V gene sequence: CDR1 SQVTM, CDR2 ANQGSEA. As DNA, the CDR3 is TGCAGCGCCAAGACTTCCACAGATACGCAGTATTTT. This codes for CSAKTSTDTQYF.

V is TRBV6-5 and J is TRBJ2-1, with TRBD1 matching over 7 bases. The V gene end was trimmed by 4 bases and the J gene end by 9 bases; junction bases not matched to a gene: 15. This CDR3 contains 16 residues. Germline V gives CDR1 MNHEY, CDR2 SVGAGI. CDR3 bases: TGTGCCAGCAGTTCCTCCAGGCAGGGGGTGCGGAGTGAGCAGTTCTTC. It encodes CASSSSRQGVRSEQFF.

In its sample, this clonotype was seen a few times. The chain uses TRBV18 and TRBJ1-1; D unresolved. With 5 bases removed from V and 1 base from J, the gap between germline ends came to 11 bases. The CDR3 is made up of 14 amino acids. The V gene's germline CDR1 is KGHSH and CDR2 LQKENI. The CDR3 nucleotides read TGTGCCAGCTCATCATCGGCAGGGAACACTGAAGCTTTCTTT. Encoded protein: CASSSSAGNTEAFF.

The chain couples TRBV10-3 to TRBJ2-5, with a possible D match to TRBD1 (6 bases). Trimming took 1 base from V and 5 from J, leaving 8 bases between them. The CDR3 has 13 amino acids. The germline V gene encodes CDR1 ENHRY and CDR2 SYGVKD. CDR3 in DNA: TGTGCCATCAGTGAGTTCAGGGGCGAGACCCAGTACTTC. This sequence encodes CAISEFRGETQYF.

This rearrangement joins TRBV7-7 to TRBJ1-2; D perhaps matches TRBD1 (5 bases). V was shortened by 0 bases and J by 2 bases, with 10 bases between the two germline ends. Germline V gene data show CDR1 as SSHAT and CDR2 as FNYEAQ (reference sequence). The CDR3 sequence is 15 residues long. This chain's CDR3 is CASSLAQGPNYGYTF. In DNA, the CDR3 is TGTGCCAGCAGCTTAGCGCAGGGACCCAACTATGGCTACACCTTC.

The chain links TRBV9 to TRBJ2-1; D possibly corresponds to TRBD1 (6 bases). Germline CDR1 and CDR2: SGDLS and YYNGEE. This CDR3 comprises 15 residues. Trimming removed 4 bases at V and 5 bases at J, with 16 bases between. The DNA for the CDR3 is TGTGCCAGCAGCACCACGGACAGATCAGACAATGAGCAGTTCTTC. Translated, it gives CASSTTDRSDNEQFF.

The V call is TRBV18, the J call TRBJ1-1; 7 bases are a match to TRBD1. The ends lost 6 bases at V and 8 bases at J; junction bases unmatched: 12. The CDR3 is made up of 14 amino acids. Germline CDR1 reads KGHSH; CDR2 reads LQKENI. The CDR3 reads CASSPQGEVTEAFF. The CDR3 DNA sequence: TGTGCCAGCTCCCCTCAGGGGGAGGTTACCGAAGCTTTCTTT.

This chain links TRBV6-2 or TRBV6-3 with TRBJ2-3; 8 positions agree with TRBD2. There are 14 residues in the CDR3. From germline, CDR1 is MNHEY and CDR2 SVGEGT. Trimming at V came to 7 bases and at J to 5 bases, leaving 8 bases not matched to a gene. The DNA for the CDR3 is TGTGCCAGCAATCAAGCGGGAGCCGAAGATACGCAGTATTTT. Translating it yields CASNQAGAEDTQYF.

This clonotype was seen ten or more times. The chain combines TRBV12-3 or TRBV12-4 with TRBJ1-2, with D possibly TRBD1 on 6 matching bases. Trimming removed 6 bases from V and 6 bases from J, with 20 bases in between. This CDR3 spans 15 amino acids. DNA for the CDR3: TGTGCCAGCAGCGGATTCGCGCGGGCAGGGGATGGCTACACCTTC. This codes for CASSGFARAGDGYTF.

V usage is TRBV29-1 and J usage is TRBJ1-1; weak D call: TRBD1 (6 bases). The CDR3 loop spans 13 amino acids. Germline V CDR1 and CDR2: SQVTM, ANQGSEA. V was pared by 0 bases and J by 2 bases, with 7 bases between. The CDR3 nucleotides read TGCAGCGTTGAAGATGGGGGCAACACTGAAGCTTTCTTT. Encoded protein: CSVEDGGNTEAFF.

The rearrangement joins TRBV7-2 to TRBJ1-1; no clear D gene. Germline CDR1 is SGHTA and CDR2 is FQGNSA. This CDR3 region has 14 residues. Trimming took off 1 base at V and 4 bases at J, with 10 bases between the two ends. For the CDR3, the DNA is TGTGCCAGCAGCTTAGACGGCGGGAGCACTGAAGCTTTCTTT. It encodes CASSLDGGSTEAFF.

This clonotype has a handful of counts. The V gene is TRBV20-1, the J gene TRBJ1-1, with D hard to call. V gave up 6 bases and J gave up 7 bases, with 6 bases separating them. CDR1 and CDR2 (germline): DFQATT, SNEGSKA (reference sequence). The CDR3 totals 9 residues. Here the CDR3 DNA reads TGCAGTGCCGTCCGTGAAGCTTTCTTT. This gives the protein CSAVREAFF.

This chain uses TRBV6-1 with TRBJ2-7; 9 positions match TRBD1. The CDR3 has 16 amino acids. Germline V CDR1 and CDR2: MNHNS, SASEGT. Losses at the gene ends were 5 bases for V and 3 bases for J; bases not matched to a gene: 11. The CDR3 spells CASSPRGQGELYEQYF. CDR3 sequence (DNA): TGTGCCAGCAGTCCGAGGGGACAGGGAGAGCTCTACGAGCAGTACTTC.

This clonotype turned up a few times. The chain couples TRBV6-1 to TRBJ2-1; D remains ambiguous. This CDR3 region has 13 residues. The germline CDR1 and CDR2 sequences are MNHNS and SASEGT. V was clipped by 6 bases and J by 5 bases, with 11 bases between them. CDR3 coding DNA: TGTGCCAGCAGCTCAAACCGAAACAATGAGCAGTTCTTC. Translation gives CASSSNRNNEQFF.

This clonotype was seen a handful of times. The chain couples TRBV20-1 to TRBJ2-3, with 7 nucleotides matching TRBD2. Per the germline V gene, CDR1 is DFQATT and CDR2 is SNEGSKA (reference sequence). Trimming cost V 5 bases and J 2 bases; bases outside gene matches: 4. The CDR3 runs 13 residues. CDR3 in amino acids: CSALAEFTDTQYF. Here the CDR3 DNA reads TGCAGTGCTCTAGCGGAATTCACAGATACGCAGTATTTT.

This clonotype was detected only a few times. The rearrangement joins TRBV6-1 to TRBJ2-3; possibly TRBD2 for D (6 bases). CDR1 and CDR2 from the germline V gene are MNHNS and SASEGT. Trimming removed 4 bases from V and 0 bases from J, with 8 bases in between. The CDR3 loop spans 14 amino acids. The CDR3 reads CASSVSGSTDTQYF. The CDR3 nucleotides are TGTGCCAGCAGTGTTAGCGGTAGCACAGATACGCAGTATTTT.

The chain has TRBV2 and TRBJ2-2; 9 bases are shared with TRBD1. Germline V gives CDR1 SNHLY, CDR2 FYNNEI. The CDR3 has 15 amino acids. The V and J ends lost 4 bases and 7 bases, in that order; junction bases with no gene match: 7. CDR3: CASSGTGGAIGELFF. The DNA of the CDR3 is TGTGCCAGCAGTGGAACAGGGGGCGCGATCGGGGAGCTGTTTTTT. Complete variable domain (other parts from reference TRBV2 and TRBJ2-2): EPEVTQTPSHQVTQMGQEVILRCVPISNHLYFYWYRQILGQKVEFLVSFYNNEISEKSEIFDDQFSVERPDGSNFTLKIRSTKLEDSAMYFCASSGTGGAIGELFFGEGSRLTVL.

The sample holds a few counts of this clonotype. The V call is TRBV4-2, the J call TRBJ2-7, with D perhaps assigned TRBD1 or TRBD2 (6 bases each). The CDR3 is 15 residues long. Trimming cost V 4 bases and J 6 bases, with 19 bases left between them. Germline values: CDR1 LGHNA, CDR2 YNFKEQ. DNA of the CDR3: TGTGCCAGCAGCCGGGTAGGGGGGCAGTTCTTCGAGCAGTACTTC. Amino acid sequence: CASSRVGGQFFEQYF.

The chain uses TRBV12-3 or TRBV12-4 and TRBJ1-1; D uncertain. The CDR3 totals 15 residues. V was clipped by 4 bases and J by 1 base, with 13 bases between them. The CDR3 loop is CASSSRQTPNTEAFF. The CDR3 coding sequence is TGTGCCAGCAGTTCCCGGCAGACACCGAACACTGAAGCTTTCTTT.

V and J are TRBV9 and TRBJ2-1; D is possibly TRBD2 (6 bases). Germline-derived CDR1 and CDR2 are SGDLS and YYNGEE. V lost 4 bases and J lost 8, with 28 bases in between. The CDR3 spans 18 residues. The DNA for the CDR3 is TGTGCCAGCAGCTTACGATCTAGCGCCGGCCGTATTACCGATGAGCAGTTCTTC. Protein: CASSLRSSAGRITDEQFF.

This clonotype has ten or more counts. The V call is TRBV12-3 or TRBV12-4, the J call TRBJ2-3; D is unclear. The CDR3 is 12 residues long. The V end was cut by 2 bases, the J end by 4 bases, with 4 bases between. CDR3 in amino acids: CASSLYPDTQYF. CDR3 in DNA: TGTGCCAGCAGTTTATATCCAGATACGCAGTATTTT.